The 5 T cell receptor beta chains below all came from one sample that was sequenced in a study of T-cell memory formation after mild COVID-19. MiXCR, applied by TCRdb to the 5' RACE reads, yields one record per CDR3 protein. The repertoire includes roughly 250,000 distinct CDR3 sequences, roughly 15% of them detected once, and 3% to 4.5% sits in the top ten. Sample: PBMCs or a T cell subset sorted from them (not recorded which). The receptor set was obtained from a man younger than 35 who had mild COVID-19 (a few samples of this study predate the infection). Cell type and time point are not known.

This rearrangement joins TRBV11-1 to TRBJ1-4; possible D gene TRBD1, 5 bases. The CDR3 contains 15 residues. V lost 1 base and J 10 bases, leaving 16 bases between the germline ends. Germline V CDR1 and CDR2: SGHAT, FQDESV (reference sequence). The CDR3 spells CASSLEGLGVGKLFF. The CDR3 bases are TGTGCCAGCAGCTTAGAAGGACTAGGGGTCGGAAAACTGTTTTTT.

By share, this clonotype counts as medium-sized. The CDR3 reads CASSLTGDEQFF. The DNA for the CDR3 is TGTGCCAGCAGCTTAACGGGGGATGAGCAGTTCTTC. V usage is TRBV7-9 and J usage is TRBJ2-1, with a tentative D call TRBD2 (6 bases). From germline, CDR1 is SEHNR and CDR2 FQNEAQ (reference sequence). The CDR3 is 12 residues long. Trimming removed 2 bases at V and 8 bases at J, with 7 bases between.

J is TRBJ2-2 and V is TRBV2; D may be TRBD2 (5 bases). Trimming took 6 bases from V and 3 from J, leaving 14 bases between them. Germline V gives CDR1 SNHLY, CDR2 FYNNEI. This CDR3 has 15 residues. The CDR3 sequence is CASRMGARDTGELFF. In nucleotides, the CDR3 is TGTGCCAGCAGGATGGGCGCGCGGGACACCGGGGAGCTGTTTTTT.

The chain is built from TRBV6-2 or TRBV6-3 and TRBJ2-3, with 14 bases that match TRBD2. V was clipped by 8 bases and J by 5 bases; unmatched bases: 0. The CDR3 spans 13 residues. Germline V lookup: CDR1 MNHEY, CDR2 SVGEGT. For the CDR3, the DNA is TGTGCCAGCGGGACTAGCGGGGGAGATACGCAGTATTTT. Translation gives CASGTSGGDTQYF.

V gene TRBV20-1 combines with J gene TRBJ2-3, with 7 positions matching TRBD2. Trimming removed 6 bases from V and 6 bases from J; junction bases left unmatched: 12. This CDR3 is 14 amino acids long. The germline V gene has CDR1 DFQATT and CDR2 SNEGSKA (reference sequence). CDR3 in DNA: TGCAGTGCCTACCAGTTGGGGGGGGACGATACGCAGTATTTT. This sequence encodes CSAYQLGGDDTQYF.